This record looks at one T cell receptor beta chain sequence and its context. The data were obtained in a study of CD8 T cells in Susac syndrome. The authors reverse transcribed roughly 0.45 to 1 ug RNA with random hexamers. Using its own MiXCR run on the immunoSEQ multiplex PCR reads, TCRdb lists one record per CDR3 protein. The sample lists around 300,000 distinct CDR3 sequences; about 90% were seen once. The clonotype was recovered from a human donor with multiple sclerosis. The sequenced sample was CD4+ T cells from PBMCs.

CDR3 in DNA: TGCAGCGTTCTTTTGGGGATCGGAGGAGCGGGCGGGGAGCTGTTTTTT. Its translation: CSVLLGIGGAGGELFF. The chain is built from TRBV29-1 and TRBJ2-2; a weak D match, TRBD2 (6 bases). Germline values: CDR1 SQVTM, CDR2 ANQGSEA. This CDR3 spans 16 amino acids. Trimming removed 5 bases from V and 7 bases from J, with 23 bases in between.